This T cell receptor (beta chain) was sequenced for a study of shared clonotypes between healthy human individuals. Produced via immunoSEQ multiplex PCR; TCRdb's table is partial and in-frame only. The sample contains 2.3 million or so clones, 85% to 95% of which appear only once. Looked up from germline, CDR1 is MNHNS and CDR2 is SASEGT. The CDR3 has 14 residues. Trimming cost V 4 bases and J 3 bases; bases outside gene matches: 6. This clonotype was sampled from a man younger than 35 in good health. Some clones in this sample may be carry-over from other donors' samples. The source material was naive CD4+ T cells from PBMCs. Regarding subset: CD45RA+ positively selected. V usage is TRBV6-1 and J usage is TRBJ2-7; 7 bases map to TRBD1. The CDR3 nucleotides are TGTGCCAGCAGTGTGTCGGGACAGATCTACGAGCAGTACTTC. It specifies CASSVSGQIYEQYF.